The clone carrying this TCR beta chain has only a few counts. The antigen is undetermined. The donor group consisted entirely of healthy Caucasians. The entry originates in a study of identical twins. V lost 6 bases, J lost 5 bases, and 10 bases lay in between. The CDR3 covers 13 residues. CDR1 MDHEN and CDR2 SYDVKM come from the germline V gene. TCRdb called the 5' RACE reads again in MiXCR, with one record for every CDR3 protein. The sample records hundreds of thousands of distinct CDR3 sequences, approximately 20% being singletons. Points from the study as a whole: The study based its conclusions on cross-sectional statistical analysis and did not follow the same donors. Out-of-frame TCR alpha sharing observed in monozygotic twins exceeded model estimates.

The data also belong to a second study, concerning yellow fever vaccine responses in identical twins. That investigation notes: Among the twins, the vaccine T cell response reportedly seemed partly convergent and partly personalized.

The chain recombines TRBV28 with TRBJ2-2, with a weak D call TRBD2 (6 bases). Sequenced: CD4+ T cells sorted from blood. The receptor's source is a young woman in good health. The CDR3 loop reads CASRRLGTGELFF. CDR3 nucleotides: TGTGCCAGCAGACGACTAGGGACCGGGGAGCTGTTTTTT. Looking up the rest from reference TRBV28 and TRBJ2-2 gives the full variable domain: DVKVTQSSRYLVKRTGEKVFLECVQDMDHENMFWYRQDPGLGLRLIYFSYDVKMKEKGDIPEGYSVSREKKERFSLILESASTNQTSMYLCASRRLGTGELFFGEGSRLTVL.